The next 13 T cell receptor beta chains were all read from a single sample in a study of human versus mouse CDR3 diversity and MHC coevolution. Measured with immunoSEQ multiplex PCR; TCRdb has only the in-frame clones, and not every one. The table includes more than 55,000 clones, around 94% detected once. The source material was naive CD4+ T cells from blood. Sample subset: CD45RO-negative CD62L-positive naive CD4 T cells. The source of these receptors is a person aged 55 to 75 in good health.

The rearrangement links TRBV7-2 to TRBJ2-5, with TRBD1 identical over 8 bases. Germline V gene lookup returns CDR1 SGHTA and CDR2 FQGNSA. J was trimmed by 6 bases and V by 5 bases; bases with no gene match: 8. CDR3 length: 14 residues. The CDR3 protein is CASSHGQGRQTQYF. CDR3 sequence (DNA): TGTGCCAGCAGCCACGGACAGGGACGGCAGACCCAGTACTTC. Drawing the rest from reference TRBV7-2 and TRBJ2-5, the complete variable domain is GAGVSQSPSNKVTEKGKDVELRCDPISGHTALYWYRQSLGQGLEFLIYFQGNSAPDKSGLPSDRFSAERTGGSVSTLTIQRTQQEDSAVYLCASSHGQGRQTQYFGPGTRLLVL.

The chain joins TRBV10-3 to TRBJ2-1, with a weak D call TRBD2 (5 bases). Per germline, CDR1 ENHRY and CDR2 SYGVKD. The CDR3 extends over 14 amino acids. V shed 5 bases and J shed 5 bases, with 13 bases lying between them. The CDR3, as DNA: TGTGCCATCAGTCGGATTAGCGTCGACAATGAGCAGTTCTTC. This codes for CAISRISVDNEQFF.

The chain links TRBV5-1 to TRBJ2-3; TRBD2 is a possible D gene (6 bases). V lost 0 bases to trimming and J lost 4 bases, with 9 bases between them. This CDR3 contains 14 residues. Looked up from germline, CDR1 is SGHRS and CDR2 is YFSETQ. The CDR3 is CASSLGGIADTQYF. The CDR3 nucleotides are TGCGCCAGCAGCTTGGGCGGGATTGCAGATACGCAGTATTTT.

This chain connects TRBV5-6 to TRBJ1-1; D possibly corresponds to TRBD1 (6 bases). The CDR3 contains 14 residues. From germline, CDR1 is SGHDT and CDR2 YYEEEE. V lost 5 bases, J lost 3 bases, and 14 bases lay in between. CDR3 sequence (DNA): TGTGCCAGCAGACCTACAGGGTCCGACACTGAAGCTTTCTTT. This sequence encodes CASRPTGSDTEAFF.

This chain joins TRBV6-5 and TRBJ1-2; D may be TRBD1 (6 bases). Germline values: CDR1 MNHEY, CDR2 SVGAGI. V lost 5 bases and J lost 4, with 8 bases in between. This CDR3 spans 12 amino acids. The CDR3 region has the DNA TGTGCCAGCAGTGGGACACCCTATGGCTACACCTTC. It encodes CASSGTPYGYTF.

V usage is TRBV15 and J usage is TRBJ2-1; TRBD2 aligns across 9 bases. This CDR3 is 16 amino acids long. V lost 0 bases and J lost 4; bases outside the gene matches: 4. Germline-derived CDR1 and CDR2 are LNHNV and YYDKDF (reference sequence). CDR3 residues: CATSRDSGSGYNEQFF. CDR3 in DNA: TGTGCCACCAGCAGAGATAGCGGGAGTGGTTACAATGAGCAGTTCTTC. The entire variable domain, with the rest obtained from reference TRBV15 and TRBJ2-1, is as follows: DAMVIQNPRYQVTQFGKPVTLSCSQTLNHNVMYWYQQKSSQAPKLLFHYYDKDFNNEADTPDNFQSRRPNTSFCFLDIRSPGLGDTAMYLCATSRDSGSGYNEQFFGPGTRLTVL.

This chain joins TRBV5-6 and TRBJ2-7; D perhaps matches TRBD2 (5 bases). Germline V gene lookup returns CDR1 SGHDT and CDR2 YYEEEE. The CDR3 has 15 residues. V was pared by 4 bases and J by 0 bases, with 14 bases between. CDR3 bases: TGTGCCAGCAGCCCGGAGGTCTCCGACTCCTACGAGCAGTACTTC. Its protein is CASSPEVSDSYEQYF.

This clone was found once. V is TRBV27 and J is TRBJ2-1; TRBD1 is a possible D gene (6 bases). Trimming took 6 bases from V and 4 from J, leaving 10 bases between them. Germline CDR1 is MNHEY and CDR2 is SMNVEV (reference sequence). This CDR3 has 13 residues. The CDR3 protein is CASSSDSYNEQFF. The CDR3 coding sequence is TGTGCCAGCAGCTCGGACAGTTACAATGAGCAGTTCTTC.

The chain uses TRBV19 and TRBJ2-5, with a tentative D call TRBD1 (6 bases). TRBJ2-7 explains the end of the DNA better; the J call may be wrong. Germline-derived CDR1 and CDR2 are LNHDA and SQIVND (reference sequence). The CDR3 consists of 14 residues. This CDR3 reads CASSPRTGTYEQYF. The CDR3 DNA sequence: TGTGCCAGTAGTCCCCGAACAGGGACCTACGAGCAGTACTTC.

The rearrangement uses TRBV6-6 and TRBJ2-7; 8 bases fit TRBD1. The CDR3 spans 14 residues. Germline V CDR1 and CDR2: MNHNY, SVGAGI (reference sequence). Germline trimming cut 4 bases from V and 2 bases from J; bases unmatched to any gene: 4. The CDR3 loop reads CASSSHRGTYEQYF. The CDR3 coding sequence is TGTGCCAGCAGTTCCCACAGGGGGACCTACGAGCAGTACTTC.

The chain employs TRBV5-4 and TRBJ1-2; perhaps TRBD1 as D (5 bases). The CDR3 length is 14 residues. CDR1 and CDR2 from the germline V gene are SGHNT and YYREEE (reference sequence). Trimming removed 0 bases at V and 4 bases at J, with 10 bases between. This chain's CDR3 is CASSLARGVYGYTF. Written as DNA, the CDR3 is TGTGCCAGCAGCTTGGCTCGGGGGGTCTATGGCTACACCTTC.

The chain couples TRBV23-1 to TRBJ1-2; no firm D call. TRBV23-1 falls under the ORF class, with uncertain function. The CDR3 has 13 residues. Deletions cut 8 bases from V and 0 bases from J, with 10 bases between. The CDR3 DNA sequence: TGCGCCAGCTGGAGCGGGACTAACTATGGCTACACCTTC. Translating it yields CASWSGTNYGYTF.

The chain employs TRBV19 and TRBJ1-2; tentatively, D is TRBD1 (6 bases). The CDR3 loop spans 13 amino acids. V gave up 1 base and J gave up 8 bases, with 11 bases separating them. Germline assignment: CDR1 LNHDA and CDR2 SQIVND (reference sequence). CDR3 sequence reads: CASSIGGGRGYTF. DNA for the CDR3: TGTGCCAGTAGTATAGGGGGGGGGCGAGGCTACACCTTC.